A single T cell receptor beta chain is shown here with its context. The entry originates in a study of cytomegalovirus exposure and HLA in healthy donors. The CDR3 runs to 14 residues. In germline, CDR1 is SGHAT, CDR2 FQNNGV. V shed 4 bases and J 5 bases; nucleotides not matched to a gene: 5. PCR amplification relied on 60 Vbeta primers (plus 13 Jbeta primers). Data came from immunoSEQ multiplex PCR; TCRdb stores just in-frame clones and leaves some out. The data show 150,000 to 200,000 clones, around 82% seen once. The sample consisted of PBMCs. This receptor was identified in a man aged 18 to 35 in good health and CMV-seronegative. The chain employs TRBV11-2 and TRBJ2-1, with TRBD2 identical over 7 bases. CDR3 protein: CASSSSGNHNEQFF. DNA for the CDR3: TGTGCCAGCAGCTCAAGCGGGAACCACAATGAGCAGTTCTTC.